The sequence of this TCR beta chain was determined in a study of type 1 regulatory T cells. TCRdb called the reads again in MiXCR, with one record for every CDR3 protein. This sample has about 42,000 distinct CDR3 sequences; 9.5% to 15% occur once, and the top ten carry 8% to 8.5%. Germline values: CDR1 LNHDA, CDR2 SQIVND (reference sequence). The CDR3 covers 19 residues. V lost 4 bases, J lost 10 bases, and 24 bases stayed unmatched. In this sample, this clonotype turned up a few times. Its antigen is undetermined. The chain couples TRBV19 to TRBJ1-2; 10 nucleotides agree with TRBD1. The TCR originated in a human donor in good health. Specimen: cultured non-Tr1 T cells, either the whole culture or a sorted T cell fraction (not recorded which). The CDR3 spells CASSRAGTGVSGSLLNYTF. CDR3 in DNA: TGTGCCAGTAGTAGAGCCGGGACAGGGGTTTCCGGCTCCCTATTGAACTACACCTTC.